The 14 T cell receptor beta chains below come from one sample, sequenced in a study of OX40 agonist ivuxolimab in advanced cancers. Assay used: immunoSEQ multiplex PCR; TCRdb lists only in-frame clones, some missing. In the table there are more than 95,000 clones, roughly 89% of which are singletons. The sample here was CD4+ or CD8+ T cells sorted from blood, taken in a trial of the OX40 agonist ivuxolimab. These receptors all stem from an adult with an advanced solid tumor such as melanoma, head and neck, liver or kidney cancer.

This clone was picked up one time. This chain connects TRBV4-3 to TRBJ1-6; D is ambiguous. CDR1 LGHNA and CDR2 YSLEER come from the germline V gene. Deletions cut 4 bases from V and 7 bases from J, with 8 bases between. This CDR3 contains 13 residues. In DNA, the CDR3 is TGCGCCAGCAGCCGTAACTCCAATTCACCCCTCCACTTT. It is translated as CASSRNSNSPLHF.

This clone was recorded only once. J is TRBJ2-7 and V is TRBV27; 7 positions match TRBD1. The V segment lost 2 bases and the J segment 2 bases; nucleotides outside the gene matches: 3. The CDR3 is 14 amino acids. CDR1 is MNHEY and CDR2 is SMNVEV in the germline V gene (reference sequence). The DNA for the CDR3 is TGTGCCAGCAGTTTAAGACAGGGCGCCTACGAGCAGTACTTC. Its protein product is CASSLRQGAYEQYF.

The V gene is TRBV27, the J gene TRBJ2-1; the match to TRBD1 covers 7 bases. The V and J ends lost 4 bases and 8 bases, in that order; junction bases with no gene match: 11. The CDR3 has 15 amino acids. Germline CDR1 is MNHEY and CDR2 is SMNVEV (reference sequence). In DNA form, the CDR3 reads TGTGCCAGCAGTTACTCGACAGGGTTGATCGATGAGCAGTTCTTC. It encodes CASSYSTGLIDEQFF.

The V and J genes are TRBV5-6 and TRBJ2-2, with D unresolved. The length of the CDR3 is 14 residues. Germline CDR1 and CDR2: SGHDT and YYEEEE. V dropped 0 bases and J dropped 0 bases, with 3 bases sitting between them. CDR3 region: CASSLVTNTGELFF. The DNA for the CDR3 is TGTGCCAGCAGCTTGGTAACGAACACCGGGGAGCTGTTTTTT.

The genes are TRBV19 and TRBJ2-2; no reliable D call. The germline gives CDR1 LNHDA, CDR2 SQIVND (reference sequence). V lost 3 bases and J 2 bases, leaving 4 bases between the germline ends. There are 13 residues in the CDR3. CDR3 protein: CASSMYNTGELFF. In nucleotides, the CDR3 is TGTGCCAGTAGTATGTATAACACCGGGGAGCTGTTTTTT. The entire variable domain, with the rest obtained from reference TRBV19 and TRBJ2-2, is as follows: DGGITQSPKYLFRKEGQNVTLSCEQNLNHDAMYWYRQDPGQGLRLIYYSQIVNDFQKGDIAEGYSVSREKKESFPLTVTSAQKNPTAFYLCASSMYNTGELFFGEGSRLTVL.

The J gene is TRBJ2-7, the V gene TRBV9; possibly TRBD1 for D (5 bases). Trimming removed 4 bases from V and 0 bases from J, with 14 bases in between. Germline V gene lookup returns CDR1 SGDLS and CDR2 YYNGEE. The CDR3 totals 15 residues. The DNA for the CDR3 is TGTGCCAGCAGCACCGGACATACAAGCTCCTACGAGCAGTACTTC. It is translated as CASSTGHTSSYEQYF.

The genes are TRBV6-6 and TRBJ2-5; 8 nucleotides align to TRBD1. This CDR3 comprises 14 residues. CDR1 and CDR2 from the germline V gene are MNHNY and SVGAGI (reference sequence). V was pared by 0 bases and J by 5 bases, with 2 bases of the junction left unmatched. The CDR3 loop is CASSYSRQGETQYF. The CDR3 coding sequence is TGTGCCAGCAGTTACTCGAGACAGGGGGAGACCCAGTACTTC.

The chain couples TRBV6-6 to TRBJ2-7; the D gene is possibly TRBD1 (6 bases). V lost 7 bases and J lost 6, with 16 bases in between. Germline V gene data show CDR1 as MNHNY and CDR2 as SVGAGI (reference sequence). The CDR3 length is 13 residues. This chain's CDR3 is CASTSGDRPEQYF. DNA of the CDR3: TGTGCCAGCACTTCAGGGGATAGACCCGAGCAGTACTTC.

The CDR3 nucleotides read TGTGCCAGCAATACAGGGCTCACTAATGAAAAACTGTTTTTT. Residues: CASNTGLTNEKLFF. The V gene is TRBV2, the J gene TRBJ1-4, with D possibly TRBD1 on 6 matching bases. CDR1 SNHLY and CDR2 FYNNEI come from the germline V gene. The V end lost 7 bases, the J end lost 2 bases, and 11 bases lay between the germline ends. The CDR3 spans 14 residues.

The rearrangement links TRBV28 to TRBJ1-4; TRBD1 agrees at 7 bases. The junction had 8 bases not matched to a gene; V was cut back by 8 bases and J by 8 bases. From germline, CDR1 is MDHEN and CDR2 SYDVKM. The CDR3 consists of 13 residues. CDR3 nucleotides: TGTGCCAGCGTGGCAGGGGGGAAAGAAAAACTGTTTTTT. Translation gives CASVAGGKEKLFF.

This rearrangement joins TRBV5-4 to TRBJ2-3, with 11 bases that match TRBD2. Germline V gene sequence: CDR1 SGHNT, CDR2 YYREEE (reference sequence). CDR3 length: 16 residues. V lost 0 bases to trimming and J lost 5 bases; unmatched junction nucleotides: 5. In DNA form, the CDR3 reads TGTGCCAGCAGCTTGGATAGCGGGGGGGCTGGAGATACGCAGTATTTT. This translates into CASSLDSGGAGDTQYF.

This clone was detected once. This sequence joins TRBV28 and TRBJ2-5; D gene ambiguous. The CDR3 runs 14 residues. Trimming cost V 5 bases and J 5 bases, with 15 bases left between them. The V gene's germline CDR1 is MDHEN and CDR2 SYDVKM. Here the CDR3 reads CASSPDLFWETQYF. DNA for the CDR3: TGTGCCAGCAGTCCAGACCTATTTTGGGAGACCCAGTACTTC.

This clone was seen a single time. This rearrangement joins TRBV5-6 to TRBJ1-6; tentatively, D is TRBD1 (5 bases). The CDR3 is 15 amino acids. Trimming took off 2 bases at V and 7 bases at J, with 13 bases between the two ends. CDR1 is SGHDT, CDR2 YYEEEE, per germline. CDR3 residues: CASSLVQVSNSPLHF. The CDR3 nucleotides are TGTGCCAGCAGCTTAGTACAGGTCTCCAATTCACCCCTCCACTTT.

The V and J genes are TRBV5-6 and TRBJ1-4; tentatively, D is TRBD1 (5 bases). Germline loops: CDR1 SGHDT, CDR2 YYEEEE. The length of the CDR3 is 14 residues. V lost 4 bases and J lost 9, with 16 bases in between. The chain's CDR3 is CASSTQGGGKKLFF. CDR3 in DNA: TGTGCCAGCAGCACCCAGGGTGGAGGTAAAAAACTGTTTTTT.